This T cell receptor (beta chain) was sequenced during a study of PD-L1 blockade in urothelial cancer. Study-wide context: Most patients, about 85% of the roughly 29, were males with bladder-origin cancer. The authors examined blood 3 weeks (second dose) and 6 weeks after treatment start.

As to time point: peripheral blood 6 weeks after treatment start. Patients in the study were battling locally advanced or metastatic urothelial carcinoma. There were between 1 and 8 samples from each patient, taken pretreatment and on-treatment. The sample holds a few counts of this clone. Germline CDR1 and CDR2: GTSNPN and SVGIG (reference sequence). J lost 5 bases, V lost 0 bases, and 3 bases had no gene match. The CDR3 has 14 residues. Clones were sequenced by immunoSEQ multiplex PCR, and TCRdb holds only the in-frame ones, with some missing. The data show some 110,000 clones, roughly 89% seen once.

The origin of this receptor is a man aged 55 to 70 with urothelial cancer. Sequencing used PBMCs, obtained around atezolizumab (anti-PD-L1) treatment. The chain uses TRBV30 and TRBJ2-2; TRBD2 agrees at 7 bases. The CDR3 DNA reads TGTGCCTGGAGTGTTCAGGGAGGGACCGGGGAGCTGTTTTTT. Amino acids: CAWSVQGGTGELFF.